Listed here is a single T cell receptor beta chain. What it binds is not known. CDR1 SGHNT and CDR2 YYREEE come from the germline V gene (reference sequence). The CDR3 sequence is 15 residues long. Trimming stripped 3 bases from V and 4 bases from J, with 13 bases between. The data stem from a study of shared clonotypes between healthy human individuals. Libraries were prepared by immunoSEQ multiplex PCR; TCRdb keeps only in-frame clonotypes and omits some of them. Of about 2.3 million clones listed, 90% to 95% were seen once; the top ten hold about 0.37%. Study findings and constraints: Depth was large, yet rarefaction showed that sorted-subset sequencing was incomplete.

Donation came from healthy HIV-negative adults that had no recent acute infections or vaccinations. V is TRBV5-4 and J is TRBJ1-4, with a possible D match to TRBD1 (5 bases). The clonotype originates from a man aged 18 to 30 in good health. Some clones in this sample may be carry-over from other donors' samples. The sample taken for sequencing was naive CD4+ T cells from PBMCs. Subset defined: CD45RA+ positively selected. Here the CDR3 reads CASSSKDRLNEKLFF. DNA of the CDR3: TGTGCCAGCAGCTCGAAAGACAGACTTAATGAAAAACTGTTTTTT.